A single sample gave rise to the 27 T cell receptor beta chains below, sequenced in a study of memory CD4+ T cells and cytomegalovirus serostatus (dated 2019 in TCRdb). The method behind the library was the immunoSEQ multiplex PCR assay. This is the immuneACCESS table as TCRdb keeps it, with only in-frame sequences that have V and J called. A part of the clones is gone; compared with another copy, unresolved V genes explain less than half, and the rest is unexplained. Here the sample has 70,000 or so clones; around 82% occur a single time. The top ten constitute just over 2.5% of the sample. Single viable CD3+CD4+CD8-CD45RO+ cells were sorted as memory CD4+ T cells on a FACSAria II. The sequencing input was memory CD4+ T cells from blood. These receptors were obtained from an adult in good health and CMV-seropositive.

V is TRBV15 and J is TRBJ1-2; the D gene is possibly TRBD1 (5 bases). The CDR3 totals 14 residues. Trimming left V 3 bases short and J 2 bases short, with 10 bases between. The germline V gene has CDR1 LNHNV and CDR2 YYDKDF (reference sequence). The CDR3 reads CATSSGRGNYGYTF. The DNA for the CDR3 is TGTGCCACCAGCAGCGGACGGGGGAACTATGGCTACACCTTC.

The chain recombines TRBV5-6 with TRBJ2-5; 11 positions agree with TRBD1. Germline V CDR1 and CDR2: SGHDT, YYEEEE. J gave up 5 bases and V 2 bases, and 5 bases lay outside the gene matches. The CDR3 sequence is 15 residues long. CDR3 sequence reads: CASSFGQGATETQYF. The DNA for the CDR3 is TGTGCCAGCAGCTTCGGACAGGGGGCCACCGAGACCCAGTACTTC. Combining the CDR3 with reference TRBV5-6 and TRBJ2-5 gives the whole variable domain DAGVTQSPTHLIKTRGQQVTLRCSPKSGHDTVSWYQQALGQGPQFIFQYYEEEERQRGNFPDRFSGHQFPNYSSELNVNALLLGDSALYLCASSFGQGATETQYFGPGTRLLVL.

This clone was picked up a small number of times. The V gene is TRBV7-9, the J gene TRBJ1-3; 8 bases agree with TRBD1. This CDR3 has 14 amino acids. Germline loops: CDR1 SEHNR, CDR2 FQNEAQ (reference sequence). Germline trimming cut 8 bases from V and 1 base from J; bases unmatched to any gene: 4. CDR3 DNA: TGTGCCAGCGGCCGGACAGGGTCTGGAAACACCATATATTTT. Translated: CASGRTGSGNTIYF.

J is TRBJ2-1 and V is TRBV11-2; the D is unclear. Germline loops: CDR1 SGHAT, CDR2 FQNNGV. The CDR3 consists of 14 residues. Trimming stripped 4 bases from V and 4 bases from J, with 11 bases between. CDR3: CASSWEDVYNEQFF. CDR3 sequence (DNA): TGTGCCAGCAGCTGGGAAGACGTTTACAATGAGCAGTTCTTC.

J is TRBJ1-4 and V is TRBV27, with 9 nucleotides matching TRBD1. V gave up 4 bases and J gave up 5 bases; unmatched junction bases: 8. Germline-derived CDR1 and CDR2 are MNHEY and SMNVEV (reference sequence). The CDR3 contains 16 residues. This CDR3 reads CASSYRRGTGNEKLFF. Here the CDR3 DNA reads TGTGCCAGCAGTTACCGCCGGGGGACAGGGAATGAAAAACTGTTTTTT.

J is TRBJ2-7 and V is TRBV5-1; D may be TRBD1 or TRBD2 (5 bases each). Germline CDR1 SGHRS, CDR2 YFSETQ. The CDR3 is 15 residues long. Trimming left V 0 bases short and J 0 bases short, with 10 bases between. The CDR3: CASSLVLGTSYEQYF. CDR3 nucleotides: TGCGCCAGCAGCTTGGTATTAGGGACCTCCTACGAGCAGTACTTC.

V is TRBV18 and J is TRBJ1-1; tentative D call: TRBD1 (6 bases). V was trimmed by 2 bases and J by 4 bases, leaving 17 bases between them. Germline CDR1 is KGHSH and CDR2 is LQKENI. This CDR3 has 16 amino acids. The CDR3 DNA sequence: TGTGCCAGCTCACCAATGACAGGCGGGTGGGGCACTGAAGCTTTCTTT. Translated, it gives CASSPMTGGWGTEAFF.

On this clone itself: One end of the junction does not line up with germline, which may come from a read error. The CDR3 region is CASSQSRDNGQFF. The CDR3 region has the DNA TGTGCCAGCAGCCAAAGTCGGGACAATGGGCAGTTCTTC. The chain is built from TRBV14 and TRBJ2-1, with TRBD1 as a possible D gene (6 bases). The CDR3 length is 13 residues. Germline V gene sequence: CDR1 SGHDN, CDR2 FVKESK.

The genes are TRBV5-6 and TRBJ2-3, with 10 bases lining up with TRBD2. The V gene's germline CDR1 is SGHDT and CDR2 YYEEEE. The V gene end was trimmed by 6 bases and the J gene end by 1 base; junction bases not matched to a gene: 14. The CDR3 consists of 18 residues. The CDR3: CASTTLLWGTSGTDTQYF. CDR3 DNA: TGTGCCAGCACAACCCTCCTCTGGGGGACTAGCGGCACAGATACGCAGTATTTT.

Only a few counts were recorded for this clone. The J gene is TRBJ1-5, the V gene TRBV6-1; D possibly corresponds to TRBD1 (5 bases). This CDR3 has 17 amino acids. Germline V gene sequence: CDR1 MNHNS, CDR2 SASEGT. With 4 bases removed from V and 2 bases from J, the gap between germline ends came to 18 bases. CDR3 nucleotides: TGTGCCAGCAGTGGCCACTCGCAGGGTAAGGGCAATCAGCCCCAGCATTTT. As protein: CASSGHSQGKGNQPQHF.

The rearrangement links TRBV9 to TRBJ1-2; the D gene is possibly TRBD1 (5 bases). CDR3 size: 12 residues. Trimming removed 3 bases at V and 14 bases at J, with 17 bases between. Per the germline V gene, CDR1 is SGDLS and CDR2 is YYNGEE. In DNA form, the CDR3 reads TGTGCCAGCAGCGCGGGGACCGAGCCTAAGACCTTC. This gives the protein CASSAGTEPKTF.

The gene calls are TRBV18 and TRBJ1-6; unclear D gene. V was trimmed by 4 bases and J by 10 bases, leaving 17 bases between them. The CDR3 length is 15 residues. Looked up from germline, CDR1 is KGHSH and CDR2 is LQKENI. The CDR3, as DNA: TGTGCCAGCTCACTCGATTCTTCTGATGGGTCACCCCTCCACTTT. Amino acids: CASSLDSSDGSPLHF.

This sequence joins TRBV18 and TRBJ1-4; TRBD1 matches at 7 bases. CDR3 size: 16 residues. CDR1 and CDR2 (germline): KGHSH, LQKENI. V was clipped by 2 bases and J by 2 bases; unmatched bases: 5. The CDR3 sequence is CASSPNRQGTNEKLFF. Here the CDR3 DNA reads TGTGCCAGCTCACCAAACCGACAGGGTACTAATGAAAAACTGTTTTTT.

The table lists this clone with a few counts. The chain has TRBV5-4 and TRBJ2-6; D is unclear. Trimming cost V 1 base and J 0 bases, with 8 bases left between them. Per germline, CDR1 SGHNT and CDR2 YYREEE (reference sequence). This CDR3 spans 16 amino acids. CDR3 in amino acids: CASSLSSYSGANVLTF. The CDR3 DNA reads TGTGCCAGCAGCTTGTCATCGTACTCTGGGGCCAACGTCCTGACTTTC.

This clone has ten or more counts. V usage is TRBV7-9 and J usage is TRBJ1-2, with a tentative D call TRBD1 (5 bases). V lost 8 bases and J lost 3, with 16 bases in between. Per germline, CDR1 SEHNR and CDR2 FQNEAQ (reference sequence). CDR3 length: 14 amino acids. CDR3 sequence reads: CASGDGWGDYGYTF. As DNA, the CDR3 is TGTGCCAGCGGCGACGGGTGGGGCGACTATGGCTACACCTTC.

V and J are TRBV5-1 and TRBJ1-4; TRBD1 is a possible D gene (6 bases). CDR1 and CDR2 from the germline V gene are SGHRS and YFSETQ. The CDR3 has 14 amino acids. Deletions cut 0 bases from V and 6 bases from J, with 9 bases between. The chain's CDR3 is CASSLGGGDEKLFF. CDR3 nucleotide sequence: TGCGCCAGCAGCTTGGGAGGGGGTGATGAAAAACTGTTTTTT.

CDR3 sequence (DNA): TGTGCCAGCACCGGGACTGGTAGCGGGGAGACCCAGTACTTC. Translation gives CASTGTGSGETQYF. The rearrangement joins TRBV7-2 to TRBJ2-5; 7 bases align to TRBD2. The trim removed 7 bases at V and 5 bases at J, leaving 10 bases unmatched. Germline V gives CDR1 SGHTA, CDR2 FQGNSA. The CDR3 runs 14 residues.

The chain couples TRBV5-8 to TRBJ1-2; 12 positions match TRBD1. This CDR3 is built from 16 residues. Germline V gives CDR1 SGHTS, CDR2 YDEGEE. Trimming removed 3 bases from V and 4 bases from J; junction bases left unmatched: 7. The CDR3 loop reads CASSSWDRGRGYGYTF. The DNA for the CDR3 is TGTGCCAGCAGCTCCTGGGACAGGGGGCGCGGCTATGGCTACACCTTC.

The V call is TRBV28, the J call TRBJ1-4; tentative D call: TRBD1 (5 bases). The germline V and J ends were trimmed by 5 bases and 0 bases, with 13 bases remaining between them. Germline CDR1 is MDHEN and CDR2 is SYDVKM. This CDR3 is 16 amino acids long. The DNA for the CDR3 is TGTGCCAGCAGTGGGGCGGGGCTTGCAACTAATGAAAAACTGTTTTTT. Protein product: CASSGAGLATNEKLFF.

The chain recombines TRBV2 with TRBJ1-2; D gene uncertain. Germline CDR1 SNHLY, CDR2 FYNNEI. CDR3 size: 13 residues. Trimming cost V 4 bases and J 5 bases, with 11 bases left between them. The chain's CDR3 is CASSGGRNYGYTF. In DNA form, the CDR3 reads TGTGCCAGCAGTGGAGGACGGAATTATGGCTACACCTTC.

The table lists this clone with a few counts. The chain has TRBV5-1 and TRBJ2-1, with D possibly matching TRBD1 (6 bases). The CDR3 sequence is 13 residues long. Trimming pared 4 bases from V and 6 bases from J, leaving 11 bases between. Germline CDR1 SGHRS, CDR2 YFSETQ. DNA of the CDR3: TGCGCCAGCAGCCGCGGACAGTCCAATGAGCAGTTCTTC. This encodes CASSRGQSNEQFF.

This chain connects TRBV6-1 to TRBJ2-5; TRBD1 agrees at 10 bases. The germline V gene encodes CDR1 MNHNS and CDR2 SASEGT. V lost 6 bases, J lost 4 bases, and 8 bases stayed unmatched. The CDR3 is 15 residues long. Written as DNA, the CDR3 is TGTGCCAGCAGGGAACGGGACAGGGGAGGAGAGACCCAGTACTTC. Its protein product is CASRERDRGGETQYF.

In its sample, this clone was seen a few times. The rearrangement links TRBV28 to TRBJ1-2, with 8 positions matching TRBD1. The CDR3 has 14 residues. Trimming at V came to 6 bases and at J to 4 bases, leaving 7 bases not matched to a gene. CDR1 is MDHEN, CDR2 SYDVKM, per germline. The CDR3: CASSQQGDVYGYTF. DNA of the CDR3: TGTGCCAGCAGCCAACAGGGGGACGTCTATGGCTACACCTTC.

This sequence joins TRBV20-1 and TRBJ2-7; no firm D call. V was cut by 3 bases and J by 7 bases, with 10 bases left in between. Germline CDR1 and CDR2: DFQATT and SNEGSKA (reference sequence). The CDR3 length is 11 residues. This CDR3 reads CSASASREQYF. DNA of the CDR3: TGCAGTGCTAGCGCTTCGCGAGAGCAGTACTTC.

V usage is TRBV11-2 and J usage is TRBJ2-5; D gene ambiguous. The CDR3 is 15 residues long. Per germline, CDR1 SGHAT and CDR2 FQNNGV. V lost 1 base and J 2 bases, leaving 11 bases between the germline ends. The DNA of the CDR3 is TGTGCCAGCAGCTTAGTTTTGGGCAGGCAAGAGACCCAGTACTTC. This encodes CASSLVLGRQETQYF.

The genes are TRBV14 and TRBJ1-2, with D unclear. The CDR3 is 15 amino acids. V shed 0 bases and J shed 4 bases, with 12 bases lying between them. The germline CDR1 and CDR2 sequences are SGHDN and FVKESK. The CDR3 DNA is TGTGCCAGCAGCCAAGATGCCGGGAGAGGCTATGGCTACACCTTC. Protein: CASSQDAGRGYGYTF.

The CDR3 is CASRRQGRNTEAFF. CDR3 sequence (DNA): TGTGCCAGCAGACGACAGGGAAGAAACACTGAAGCTTTCTTT. The chain links TRBV27 to TRBJ1-1; 7 nucleotides agree with TRBD1. The CDR3 totals 14 residues. Germline CDR1 reads MNHEY; CDR2 reads SMNVEV (reference sequence). Losses at the gene ends were 6 bases for V and 2 bases for J; bases not matched to a gene: 6.